The 5 T cell receptor beta chains below all came from one sample that was sequenced in a study of T cells in Graves' hyperthyroidism and ophthalmopathy. Amplification of TCR beta CDR3 regions was performed using RNA transcripts as template. Using the HTBI primer set, a first-round RT-PCR was run on the TCR CDR3. TCRdb reanalysed the multiplex PCR reads using MiXCR and keeps one entry per CDR3 protein. The sample has hundreds of thousands of distinct CDR3 sequences, about 20% seen once. The sample was blood. The receptor source for this set is a woman aged 70-85 years with Graves' ophthalmopathy.

The chain has TRBV20-1 and TRBJ2-7; 10 nucleotides match TRBD2. V was clipped by 5 bases and J by 3 bases; unmatched bases: 7. The CDR3 runs to 14 residues. Germline lookup yields CDR1 DFQATT and CDR2 SNEGSKA (reference sequence). CDR3 region: CSASRSGRIYEQYF. For the CDR3, the DNA is TGCAGTGCTTCCCGTAGCGGGAGGATCTACGAGCAGTACTTC.

This sequence joins TRBV29-1 and TRBJ1-2, with a weak D call TRBD1 (5 bases). The CDR3 contains 14 residues. Germline-derived CDR1 and CDR2 are SQVTM and ANQGSEA. Trimming stripped 5 bases from V and 4 bases from J, with 17 bases between. The CDR3 region has the DNA TGCAGCGTTACCAACAGGCTCGGAGGCTATGGCTACACCTTC. It yields the protein CSVTNRLGGYGYTF.

Only a few counts were recorded for this clonotype. The rearrangement joins TRBV28 to TRBJ2-7; no clear D gene. CDR3 length: 12 amino acids. Germline V gives CDR1 MDHEN, CDR2 SYDVKM. V was cut by 7 bases and J by 3 bases, with 10 bases left in between. The CDR3 spells CASIKPGYEQYF. The CDR3 coding sequence is TGTGCCAGCATCAAACCGGGCTACGAGCAGTACTTC.

This clonotype has a count of ten or more. The chain couples TRBV7-9 to TRBJ2-1, with TRBD2 matching over 13 bases. The CDR3 covers 15 residues. The V gene's germline CDR1 is SEHNR and CDR2 FQNEAQ (reference sequence). Trimming at V came to 5 bases and at J to 6 bases, leaving 4 bases not matched to a gene. The CDR3 region is CASSQTSGRANEQFF. The CDR3 nucleotides are TGTGCCAGCAGCCAAACTAGCGGGAGGGCCAATGAGCAGTTCTTC. Complete variable domain (other parts from reference TRBV7-9 and TRBJ2-1): DTGVSQNPRHKITKRGQNVTFRCDPISEHNRLYWYRQTLGQGPEFLTYFQNEAQLEKSRLLSDRFSAERPKGSFSTLEIQRTEQGDSAMYLCASSQTSGRANEQFFGPGTRLTVL.

The chain uses TRBV6-9 and TRBJ2-7; the match to TRBD2 covers 10 bases. This CDR3 has 15 residues. Germline V gene data show CDR1 as MNHGY and CDR2 as SVAAGI. The ends lost 0 bases at V and 5 bases at J; junction bases unmatched: 4. The CDR3 DNA reads as TGTGCCAGCAGTTATTCCCCTAGCGGGAGCAACGAGCAGTACTTC. This sequence encodes CASSYSPSGSNEQYF.